This is a list of T cell receptor beta chains from one sample in a study of Ad26.COV2.S vaccination and SARS-CoV-2 variants. Generated by immunoSEQ multiplex PCR, the TCRdb table keeps only in-frame clones and is missing some. The table has roughly 250,000 clones, roughly 89% seen once. Sequencing was performed on peripheral blood, taken in a trial of Ad26.COV2.S vaccine versus placebo. The origin of the receptors is a person aged 18-65 years who received the Ad26.COV2.S COVID-19 vaccine or a placebo. The CDR3 runs from the conserved cysteine through the conserved F or W. Each record gives: J gene, D gene, clone size, V gene, CDR3 DNA, CDR3 protein. D genes are given only for firm matches. Only part of the rows carry a size: once, few, many, or a class if the clone is expanded.

TRBJ1-1	TRBD1	few	TRBV6-6	TGTGCCAGCATTAAACAGGGGGCTCTGGGCACTGAAGCTTTCTTT	CASIKQGALGTEAFF
TRBJ1-3	.	once	TRBV20-1	TGCAGTGCTAGTCCCGGGACACCGGCTGGAAACACCATATATTTT	CSASPGTPAGNTIYF
TRBJ2-7	TRBD2	.	TRBV9	TGTGCCAGCAGCGTGGCCGAGCGGGGGGCCTACGAGCAGTACTTC	CASSVAERGAYEQYF
TRBJ2-3	.	.	TRBV24-1	TGTGCCACCAGTGAATCCCCGGATACGCAGTATTTT	CATSESPDTQYF
TRBJ1-2	.	.	TRBV12-5	TGTGCTAGTGGTTTGGTCGGTGGCTACACCTTC	CASGLVGGYTF
TRBJ2-3	.	.	TRBV19	TGTGCCAGTAGACCCCCAGACACTAGCACAGATACGCAGTATTTT	CASRPPDTSTDTQYF
TRBJ2-1	.	.	TRBV6-1	TGTGCCAGCAGTGAAGAGCCAGGGGCCTCCCCGGTTGGGCAGTTCTTC	CASSEEPGASPVGQFF
TRBJ1-3	TRBD1	.	TRBV5-6	TGTGCCAGCAGCCGCTCGGACAGGGGAAGGGCGGACACCATATATTTT	CASSRSDRGRADTIYF
TRBJ1-3	TRBD1	.	TRBV18	TGTGCCAGCTCACCGCTAAAGACAGGGCAAGGAAACACCATATATTTT	CASSPLKTGQGNTIYF
TRBJ2-5	.	.	TRBV18	TGTGCCAGCTCAGAGTCGGGACTCCGGTTACAAGAGACCCAGTACTTC	CASSESGLRLQETQYF
TRBJ2-7	TRBD1	.	TRBV6-6	TGTGCCAGCAGTCAGGGACAGGGCGGATGGGGGTCGGGGGACTACGAGCAGTACTTC	CASSQGQGGWGSGDYEQYF
TRBJ1-2	TRBD1	.	TRBV4-3	TGCGCCAGCGCCCCGGTGGACAGGGGTAGTTATGGCTACACCTTC	CASAPVDRGSYGYTF
TRBJ1-2	.	.	TRBV5-1	TGCGCCAGCAGCTTGCTGGGAGAGGGTGGCTACACCTTC	CASSLLGEGGYTF
TRBJ1-5	TRBD1	.	TRBV6-1	TGTGCCAGCAGTGAAGATGGGACAGGGGGCCGTATTGATCAGCCCCAGCATTTT	CASSEDGTGGRIDQPQHF
TRBJ1-1	.	few	TRBV6-1	TGTGCCAGCAGTGAAGAGCGGGGGCCCACTGAAGCTTTCTTT	CASSEERGPTEAFF
TRBJ1-5	TRBD1	.	TRBV19	TGTGCCAGTCGAGAGACAGGGGGCTTTTATAGCAATCAGCCCCAGCATTTT	CASRETGGFYSNQPQHF
TRBJ1-2	.	.	TRBV9	TGTGCCAGCAGCGATACAAACGGAGCTAACTATGGCTACACCTTC	CASSDTNGANYGYTF
TRBJ1-1	.	.	TRBV9	TGTGCCAGCAGCGTCTTGCCCGTGGACACTGAAGCTTTCTTT	CASSVLPVDTEAFF
TRBJ1-4	.	.	TRBV19	TGTGCCAGTAGTAGACGGACAGCAGCTGCAACTAATGAAAAACTGTTTTTT	CASSRRTAAATNEKLFF
TRBJ2-3	TRBD1	.	TRBV5-1	TGCGCCAGCAGCTTGGACGGACAGGGGGCAACAGATACGCAGTATTTT	CASSLDGQGATDTQYF
TRBJ1-4	TRBD1	.	TRBV7-9	TGTGCCAGCAGCTTAGCGACAGGGGGGGAAAAACTGTTTTTT	CASSLATGGEKLFF
TRBJ2-7	.	.	TRBV11-3	TGTGCCAGCAGCTTGGGTTCCTCCTACGAGCAGTACTTC	CASSLGSSYEQYF
TRBJ1-1	.	.	TRBV5-1	TGCGCCAGCAGCTTTCGACTGGACACTGAAGCTTTCTTT	CASSFRLDTEAFF
TRBJ2-3	TRBD1	once	TRBV24-1	TGTGCCACCAGTGATTTAGGGCAGGGGGTAACAGATACGCAGTATTTT	CATSDLGQGVTDTQYF
TRBJ1-2	.	.	TRBV7-9	TGTGCCAGCAGCTTAAATTTCGGGTATTCCGCAACTGGAAATGGCTACACCTTC	CASSLNFGYSATGNGYTF
TRBJ1-6	.	.	TRBV18	TGTGCCAGCTCCCAGGACGGGTTTAATTCACCCCTCCACTTT	CASSQDGFNSPLHF
TRBJ2-2	.	.	TRBV7-9	TGTGCCAGCAGATGGGCCCCGCCGGCCGGGGAGCTGTTTTTT	CASRWAPPAGELFF
TRBJ1-6	TRBD1	.	TRBV4-2	TGTGCCAGCAGCCAAGGGAGGCAGGGGGCGAATTCACCCCTCCACTTT	CASSQGRQGANSPLHF
TRBJ2-1	.	.	TRBV4-3	TGCGCCAGCAGCCCTGGGACACGTAATGAGCAGTTCTTC	CASSPGTRNEQFF
TRBJ1-2	.	.	TRBV9	TGTGCCAGCAGCGTAGAGGTGGACCTGGCAACAACTAACTATGGCTACACCTTC	CASSVEVDLATTNYGYTF
TRBJ1-3	.	.	TRBV6-5	TGTGCCAGCAACAGGGCTGGAAACACCATATATTTT	CASNRAGNTIYF
TRBJ1-1	.	few	TRBV19	TGTGCCAGTATGCGGGATGAAGCTTTCTTT	CASMRDEAFF
TRBJ2-5	.	few	TRBV7-6	TGTGCCAGCAGCTTGGCGTCAACCGAAGAGACCCAGTACTTC	CASSLASTEETQYF
TRBJ2-1	TRBD2	.	TRBV2	TGTGCCAGCGAAGAGACTAGCGGGAACGTCAATGAGCAGTTCTTC	CASEETSGNVNEQFF
TRBJ2-1	.	.	TRBV19	TGTGCCAGTAGTACTGGACAGCAGACCAATGAGCAGTTCTTC	CASSTGQQTNEQFF
TRBJ2-1	TRBD2	.	TRBV6-5	TGTGCCAGCAGTTACTCGACTAGCGGTTCCTACAATGAGCAGTTCTTC	CASSYSTSGSYNEQFF
TRBJ1-5	TRBD1	few	TRBV19	TGTGCCAGTAGTGGATCTTGGGGCGGACAGGGGCGCGGGAATCAGCCCCAGCATTTT	CASSGSWGGQGRGNQPQHF
TRBJ1-5	.	.	TRBV6-6	TGTGCCAGCAGTTACCCTACAGGGTGGGGTGATCAGCCCCAGCATTTT	CASSYPTGWGDQPQHF
TRBJ1-1	.	.	TRBV27	TGTGCCAGCAGTGCGAGGTCGAGGACTGAAGCTTTCTTT	CASSARSRTEAFF
TRBJ1-4	TRBD1	.	TRBV7-2	TGTGCCAGCAGCTCTGGGACAGGGGGGGAAAAACTGTTTTTT	CASSSGTGGEKLFF
TRBJ2-5	TRBD1	few	TRBV7-2	TGTGCCAGCAGCTTCCAGGGGGTAGGAGAGACCCAGTACTTC	CASSFQGVGETQYF
TRBJ2-3	.	.	TRBV7-2	TGTGCCAGCAGCTTGAGACCTGAACGGGTACTTGTAGATACGCAGTATTTT	CASSLRPERVLVDTQYF
TRBJ1-6	TRBD1	.	TRBV7-9	TGTGCCAGCTCCTCCGAGACAGGGGTTTCACCCCTCCACTTT	CASSSETGVSPLHF
TRBJ2-4	.	.	TRBV7-8	TGTGCCAGCAGCTTAGGGGCCCTGTTGAATGTAAACATTCAGTACTTC	CASSLGALLNVNIQYF
TRBJ1-1	TRBD1	.	TRBV4-3	TGCGCCAGCAGCTTCGGGCAGGGGGCCACTGAAGCTTTCTTT	CASSFGQGATEAFF
TRBJ1-1	.	few	TRBV5-1	TGCGCCAGCAGCTTGGCCGATCGCTACACTGAAGCTTTCTTT	CASSLADRYTEAFF
TRBJ1-6	.	once	TRBV7-3	TGTGCCAGCAGCAAAAACTGGGAATCACCCCTCCACTTT	CASSKNWESPLHF
TRBJ1-2	TRBD1	.	TRBV19	TGTGCCAGTAGTACCCGTCGTCCCGGGACAGGGGGCCCTTCCTCCTCTGGCTACACCTTC	CASSTRRPGTGGPSSSGYTF